This T cell receptor (beta chain) stems from a study of T-cell reconstitution after alpha-beta-depleted transplantation in children. General study points: Alpha-beta T cells present about two months after transplant were reported to originate from several hundred expanded graft clones. By one year post-transplant, T-cell counts and diversity largely arose from T cells that were newly produced. The high TCRbeta diversity at day 60 in some patients came from surviving recipient T cells and thymic progenitors.

As concerns this clonotype: Its antigen is unknown.

TCRbeta library construction was performed incorporating unique molecular identifiers. TCRdb re-derived calls from the PCR reads in MiXCR, one entry per CDR3 protein. The sample records about a million distinct CDR3 sequences, roughly 29% being singletons. This CDR3 spans 15 amino acids. Trimming pared 0 bases from V and 5 bases from J, leaving 13 bases between. CDR1 is MGHRA, CDR2 YSYEKL, per germline. The clonotype was recovered from a boy younger than two who had a stem cell transplant for SCID, so the T cells may come from the graft donor. This chain uses TRBV4-1 with TRBJ2-5; D unclear. Sequenced here: PBMCs, mostly from graft donor cells, sampled 360 days after TCRalphabeta/CD19-depleted stem cell transplant. CDR3 nucleotides: TGCGCCAGCAGCCAAGATCCCGACGGATGGGAGACCCAGTACTTC. Translation gives CASSQDPDGWETQYF.